This TCR beta chain emerged from a study of blood T cell repertoires in COVID-19 (TCRdb year 2020). Looking at the study overall: Collaborator samples came from the United States, Italy and Spain and covered acute and convalescent phases of COVID-19. The prospective study material was composed of cDNA or gDNA derived from T cells, B-cell-depleted T cells, or PBMCs. Subjects who had been exposed to COVID-19, were actively infected with it, or had recovered from it provided the deeply sampled blood TCRbeta repertoires that made up the dataset. The repertoires were released in a freely available public database meant as a resource for research on the immune response to SARS-CoV-2. Samples came from the ongoing ImmuneRACE study (first 160 participants) plus 1,254 subjects from 6 global collaborators. A de-identified subject ID, COVID-19 status, age in years and sex were almost always included in the sample metadata. Where available, HLA class I and class II types were obtained from metadata supplied by the sample provider rather than from assay-based typing. Broader findings and caveats from the paper: The quantity of clinical and demographic metadata differed by source and by participant and was supplied without curation.

Each collaborating institution followed its own protocols to collect whole blood in K2EDTA tubes. For TCRbeta analysis, collaborator samples were shipped as frozen whole blood, as isolated PBMCs, or as DNA extracted from either sample type. In the case of this clone: The antigen it binds to is not known. No base quality values were provided; no much bigger clone lies one nucleotide off.

The immunoSEQ Assay, a bias-controlled multiplex PCR, was used to amplify TCRbeta CDR3 regions from genomic DNA. The authors processed their data as follows. Within the assay, amplification of reference gene primers was used to estimate how many nucleated cells each sample contained. To quantify the absolute abundance of each unique TCRbeta CDR3 rearrangement, sequence reads were collapsed and filtered. For each sample, productive Simpson clonality was calculated as the square root of Simpson's diversity index over productive rearrangements. TCRdb retrieved this table from immuneACCESS and kept in-frame rearrangements only. Not all clones are present; in checked studies, unresolved V genes account for under half, and no reason is known for the remainder. The D gene and trimming were derived from the DNA, and the V and J assignments and clone size from that table. For this sample there are some 200,000 clones; roughly 75% appear just once. Of the sample, around 5.4% falls within the top ten clones.

The CDR3 goes from the cysteine to the phenylalanine over 13 residues. Only CDR3 DNA is held: 39 bases, read in frame from base 1. This TCR was recovered from a woman in her 70s with acute or convalescent COVID-19. The sequenced sample was peripheral blood. This sequence uses TRBV21-1 and TRBJ2-7; the D call in the table, TRBD2, was not verified against the DNA. TRBV21-1 is a listed pseudogene. The CDR3 protein sequence reads: CASVRTSPYEQYF. The nucleotide sequence is TGTGCCAGCGTCCGAACTAGCCCCTACGAGCAGTACTTC.